Sequencing of this T cell receptor (beta chain) was carried out in a study of T cell responses to AZD1222 COVID-19 vaccine. The study, taken as a whole, reports: Repertoires in all cases were sampled only once the peak T cell response had passed. Females outnumbered males among donors, who were mostly white British; clonal diversity was possibly underestimated. CD4 TCRs linked to vaccination spanned spike, dominating at 160-218 and 743-854.

In regard to this clone: Its antigen is unidentified.

Sequencing was performed with immunoSEQ multiplex PCR; in TCRdb, only in-frame clones are kept and a portion is missing. The sample has approximately 57,000 clones, approximately 86% seen once. Trimming took 8 bases from V and 4 from J; bases not matched to a gene: 3. Germline values: CDR1 MNHEY, CDR2 SVGAGI. The CDR3 is made up of 13 amino acids. This sequence was found in an adult in good health. The specimen comprised peripheral blood, sampled on day 0 of AZD1222 vaccination. This sequence joins TRBV6-5 and TRBJ1-5; 9 bases are shared with TRBD1. CDR3 in amino acids: CASGTGQNQPQHF. DNA for the CDR3: TGTGCCAGCGGGACAGGGCAAAATCAGCCCCAGCATTTT.